The 27 T cell receptor beta chains given below trace back to one sample, sequenced in a study of human T cells and chemical hapten exposure. In TCRdb, the RACE reads were re-called with MiXCR into one record per CDR3 protein. The table includes some 90,000 distinct CDR3 sequences, 8.5% detected once. Time point defined: pre-sensitization, week 0. As to treatment: therapeutic diphenylcyclopropenone sensitization with weekly scalp DPC. The starting material was whole blood, obtained in connection with sensitization to the hapten diphenylcyclopropenone (DPC). The receptor source for this set is a middle-aged man with alopecia areata. Some clones in this sample may be carry-over from other donors' samples.

This clonotype has ten or more counts. This chain uses TRBV7-2 with TRBJ2-3, with unresolved D. CDR1 and CDR2 (germline): SGHTA, FQGNSA. The CDR3 length is 15 residues. Trimming left V 1 base short and J 0 bases short, with 8 bases between. CDR3: CASSLDYLSTDTQYF. For the CDR3, the DNA is TGTGCCAGCAGCTTAGATTATCTCAGCACAGATACGCAGTATTTT.

The V gene is TRBV20-1, the J gene TRBJ1-6; 8 nucleotides line up with TRBD1. The CDR3 spans 15 residues. V lost 5 bases to trimming and J lost 6 bases; unmatched junction nucleotides: 9. From germline, CDR1 is DFQATT and CDR2 SNEGSKA (reference sequence). For the CDR3, the DNA is TGCAGTGCTCGAACCCCGGGACAGGCTAATTCACCCCTCCACTTT. Protein product: CSARTPGQANSPLHF.

This clonotype was seen at least ten times. This chain connects TRBV12-3 or TRBV12-4 to TRBJ1-3; TRBD1 matches at 8 bases. V lost 6 bases and J lost 4; bases outside the gene matches: 5. There are 14 residues in the CDR3. For the CDR3, the DNA is TGTGCCAGCAGACCGGACAGGGTCGGAAACACCATATATTTT. This codes for CASRPDRVGNTIYF.

This chain connects TRBV5-1 to TRBJ2-1; unclear D gene. This CDR3 has 8 amino acids. Trimming pared 10 bases from V and 15 bases from J, leaving 11 bases between. Germline V gene data show CDR1 as SGHRS and CDR2 as YFSETQ. CDR3 sequence: CAFSGWFF. The CDR3 coding sequence is TGCGCCTTCTCCGGATGGTTCTTC.

This clonotype was picked up many times. The chain carries TRBV6-5 and TRBJ1-3; 9 bases agree with TRBD1. CDR1 is MNHEY, CDR2 SVGAGI, per germline. Unmatched junction bases numbered 6, after V lost 3 bases and J lost 6 bases. The CDR3 runs to 15 residues. CDR3 in amino acids: CASSYSGQGENTIYF. CDR3 bases: TGTGCCAGCAGTTATTCGGGACAGGGAGAAAACACCATATATTTT.

This clonotype appeared a few times. The chain has TRBV7-9 and TRBJ2-7; TRBD1 matches at 9 bases. After removal of 3 bases from V and 3 bases from J, the junction contained 6 bases not matched to a gene. Per the germline V gene, CDR1 is SEHNR and CDR2 is FQNEAQ (reference sequence). The CDR3 extends over 15 amino acids. As DNA, the CDR3 is TGTGCCAGCAGCTTTAACAGGGGGCTTATCTACGAGCAGTACTTC. Translating it yields CASSFNRGLIYEQYF.

V usage is TRBV7-2 and J usage is TRBJ2-1, with 13 bases lining up with TRBD2. The CDR3 extends over 16 amino acids. The V gene end was trimmed by 7 bases and the J gene end by 7 bases; junction bases not matched to a gene: 10. From germline, CDR1 is SGHTA and CDR2 FQGNSA. The CDR3 spells CASIPSGLAGVNEQFF. The CDR3 bases are TGTGCCAGCATCCCCTCTGGACTAGCGGGAGTGAATGAGCAGTTCTTC.

The chain couples TRBV5-1 to TRBJ2-1, with D perhaps given as TRBD1 or TRBD2 (7 bases each). Germline lookup yields CDR1 SGHRS and CDR2 YFSETQ. V was shortened by 4 bases and J by 8 bases, with 16 bases between the two germline ends. The CDR3 spans 14 residues. The CDR3: CASSGTAGKDEQFF. The DNA for the CDR3 is TGCGCCAGCAGCGGGACAGCGGGAAAGGATGAGCAGTTCTTC.

This clonotype appeared many times. V and J are TRBV7-2 and TRBJ2-3; TRBD1 matches at 7 bases. There are 15 residues in the CDR3. V shed 3 bases, J shed 2 bases, and the junction held 5 bases outside the gene matches. CDR1 and CDR2 from the germline V gene are SGHTA and FQGNSA. CDR3 residues: CASSFRGQPTDTQYF. DNA for the CDR3: TGTGCCAGCAGCTTTCGGGGACAGCCCACAGATACGCAGTATTTT.

This clonotype was counted many times. V and J are TRBV29-1 and TRBJ2-5, with TRBD1 matching over 7 bases. The V segment lost 7 bases and the J segment 1 base; nucleotides outside the gene matches: 3. This CDR3 spans 12 amino acids. Germline assignment: CDR1 SQVTM and CDR2 ANQGSEA. The CDR3 DNA follows: TGCAGCGCCAGGACAGGCCAAGAGACCCAGTACTTC. This sequence encodes CSARTGQETQYF.

J is TRBJ2-1 and V is TRBV20-1; TRBD1 is a possible D gene (6 bases). Germline CDR1 is DFQATT and CDR2 is SNEGSKA (reference sequence). The CDR3 length is 14 residues. V was clipped by 0 bases and J by 6 bases, with 12 bases between them. The CDR3 reads CSARDPQGGNEQFF. DNA for the CDR3: TGCAGTGCTAGAGATCCGCAAGGGGGCAATGAGCAGTTCTTC.

This clonotype was found a few times. The chain has TRBV4-2 and TRBJ1-3; TRBD1 matches 7 bases. The V gene end was trimmed by 3 bases and the J gene end by 4 bases; junction bases not matched to a gene: 6. CDR1 is LGHNA and CDR2 is YNFKEQ in the germline V gene. CDR3 size: 15 residues. This CDR3 reads CASSQTGNQGNTIYF. As DNA, the CDR3 is TGTGCCAGCAGCCAGACAGGGAATCAAGGAAACACCATATATTTT.

The chain couples TRBV20-1 to TRBJ1-5; D is ambiguous. V gave up 6 bases and J gave up 4 bases, with 13 bases separating them. The CDR3 extends over 13 amino acids. Germline V gene sequence: CDR1 DFQATT, CDR2 SNEGSKA (reference sequence). CDR3: CSAPNEGNQPQHF. CDR3 in DNA: TGCAGTGCACCCAACGAAGGAAATCAGCCCCAGCATTTT.

Many counts were recorded for this clonotype. This CDR3 is CASSDGSSYNSPLHF. DNA for the CDR3: TGTGCCAGCAGTGACGGGAGCTCCTATAATTCACCCCTCCACTTT. The rearrangement links TRBV25-1 to TRBJ1-6; D is ambiguous. There are 15 residues in the CDR3. With 3 bases removed from V and 0 bases from J, the gap between germline ends came to 6 bases. CDR1 MGHDK and CDR2 SYGVNS come from the germline V gene.

A few counts support this clonotype. The chain has TRBV6-2 or TRBV6-3 and TRBJ2-5, with 9 bases lining up with TRBD1. J gave up 4 bases and V 5 bases, and 5 bases lay outside the gene matches. This CDR3 is 14 amino acids long. Germline CDR1 and CDR2: MNHEY and SVGEGT. CDR3 sequence reads: CASSSTGGPETQYF. The CDR3 DNA follows: TGTGCCAGCAGTAGTACAGGGGGCCCAGAGACCCAGTACTTC.

This clonotype was observed a handful of times. The chain uses TRBV18 and TRBJ1-4; 7 bases map to TRBD1. V lost 3 bases, J lost 0 bases, and 1 base stayed unmatched. This CDR3 spans 15 amino acids. CDR1 is KGHSH, CDR2 LQKENI, per germline. CDR3 DNA sequence: TGTGCCAGCTCACCCGGACAGGCAACTAATGAAAAACTGTTTTTT. Translation: CASSPGQATNEKLFF.

This clonotype was observed a handful of times. This sequence joins TRBV7-2 and TRBJ1-5; D gene uncertain. V shed 5 bases and J shed 2 bases, with 13 bases lying between them. Germline CDR1 SGHTA, CDR2 FQGNSA. The CDR3 contains 15 residues. The CDR3 is CASSPYSGGNQPQHF. The CDR3 region has the DNA TGTGCCAGCAGCCCGTACAGTGGGGGCAATCAGCCCCAGCATTTT.

CDR3 sequence: CASSSDRVIGEQYF. The CDR3 nucleotides are TGTGCCAGCAGCTCAGACAGGGTAATCGGGGAGCAGTACTTC. The chain recombines TRBV7-8 with TRBJ2-7; 7 nucleotides line up with TRBD1. The germline V gene encodes CDR1 SGHVS and CDR2 FQNEAQ. V shed 4 bases, J shed 7 bases, and the junction held 10 bases outside the gene matches. The CDR3 spans 14 residues.

This clonotype has only a few counts. The V gene is TRBV6-1, the J gene TRBJ2-7; D is undetermined. The CDR3 is 14 residues long. Per germline, CDR1 MNHNS and CDR2 SASEGT. The V end was cut by 1 base, the J end by 2 bases, with 9 bases between. The CDR3 DNA follows: TGTGCCAGCAGTGAAGGGGGATTTCCCTACGAGCAGTACGTC. The encoded protein is CASSEGGFPYEQYV.

This clonotype was observed at least ten times. The chain uses TRBV21-1 and TRBJ1-1. TRBV21-1 is marked as a pseudogene. The CDR3 loop spans 15 amino acids. CDR3 DNA sequence: TGTGCCAGCAGCAAAGTACGGGGTTGGCACACTGAAGCTTTCTTT. Translating gives CASSKVRGWHTEAFF.

This clonotype was seen at least ten times. The V gene is TRBV12-3 or TRBV12-4, the J gene TRBJ2-3; 7 bases line up with TRBD2. This CDR3 spans 13 amino acids. Losses at the gene ends were 5 bases for V and 5 bases for J; bases not matched to a gene: 4. CDR3 DNA sequence: TGTGCCAGCAGTCGACTAGCAGGAGATACGCAGTATTTT. This codes for CASSRLAGDTQYF.

The rearrangement links TRBV5-1 to TRBJ2-1; D not resolved. The CDR3 extends over 14 amino acids. V shed 4 bases and J shed 3 bases, with 11 bases lying between them. Germline lookup yields CDR1 SGHRS and CDR2 YFSETQ. The CDR3 nucleotides read TGCGCCAGCAGCAGGATACAGAGCTACAATGAGCAGTTCTTC. It is translated as CASSRIQSYNEQFF.

This clonotype was detected many times. The chain combines TRBV6-1 with TRBJ2-7, with D perhaps TRBD1 or TRBD2 (7 bases each). Trimming took 6 bases from V and 5 from J, leaving 20 bases between them. The CDR3 spans 15 residues. The germline CDR1 and CDR2 sequences are MNHNS and SASEGT. Here the CDR3 reads CASSLAGGGGDEQYF. CDR3 bases: TGTGCCAGCAGCCTAGCAGGGGGTGGGGGGGACGAGCAGTACTTC.

This clonotype was counted many times. The CDR3 nucleotides are TGTGCCAGCAGCCTAGGACTAGCGGTCGGTAATGAGCAGTTCTTC. Translating gives CASSLGLAVGNEQFF. The rearrangement links TRBV14 to TRBJ2-1; TRBD2 agrees at 10 bases. CDR3 length: 15 residues. Trimming took 4 bases from V and 7 from J; bases not matched to a gene: 7. Germline values: CDR1 SGHDN, CDR2 FVKESK.

This rearrangement joins TRBV6-5 to TRBJ1-5; TRBD1 is a possible D gene (5 bases). This CDR3 has 14 amino acids. V shed 2 bases and J shed 4 bases, with 9 bases lying between them. Germline V gene lookup returns CDR1 MNHEY and CDR2 SVGAGI. This CDR3 is CASSYLGLNQPQHF. CDR3 in DNA: TGTGCCAGCAGTTACCTGGGGCTTAATCAGCCCCAGCATTTT.

This chain connects TRBV30 to TRBJ2-1, with 7 bases identical to TRBD2. The junction had 10 bases not matched to a gene; V was cut back by 8 bases and J by 9 bases. This CDR3 is 12 amino acids long. Germline V CDR1 and CDR2: GTSNPN, SVGIG (reference sequence). The CDR3 nucleotides read TGTGCCAGACCGGTGCGGGAGCTTGAGCAGTTCTTC. Its protein is CARPVRELEQFF.

This rearrangement joins TRBV20-1 to TRBJ2-3, with TRBD1 identical over 11 bases. The CDR3 sequence is 15 residues long. The germline V gene has CDR1 DFQATT and CDR2 SNEGSKA (reference sequence). With V trimmed by 2 bases and J by 5 bases, 6 bases remained unmatched. CDR3 loop: CSARLLGQGEDTQYF. As DNA, the CDR3 is TGCAGTGCTAGATTATTGGGACAGGGGGAAGATACGCAGTATTTT.